This paragraph reports one T cell receptor beta chain. The individuals who served as donors were healthy Caucasians living in Russia, aged roughly 6 to 95. V was pared by 4 bases and J by 2 bases, with 15 bases between. This CDR3 contains 15 residues. Germline CDR1 is DFQATT and CDR2 is SNEGSKA (reference sequence). The data were taken from a study of blood T cells in healthy people across ages. As for the study in general: T cells yielded about one barcoded beta molecule per two cells through template switching.

Alongside a J-beta primer mix, a sample-barcoded 5' primer served in a second PCR lasting about 7 to 11 cycles. TCRdb reanalysed the 5' RACE reads using MiXCR and keeps one entry per CDR3 protein. The profile covers around 1,500,000 distinct CDR3 sequences, with approximately 38% appearing a single time and around 8% taken by the ten largest. The gene calls are TRBV20-1 and TRBJ2-1; no definite D call. Input material: blood. This receptor was obtained from a woman between 18 and 29 years old in good health. The CDR3 DNA sequence: TGCAGTGCTATTGGCGTACTCTCCCCCTACAATGAGCAGTTCTTC. It translates to CSAIGVLSPYNEQFF.